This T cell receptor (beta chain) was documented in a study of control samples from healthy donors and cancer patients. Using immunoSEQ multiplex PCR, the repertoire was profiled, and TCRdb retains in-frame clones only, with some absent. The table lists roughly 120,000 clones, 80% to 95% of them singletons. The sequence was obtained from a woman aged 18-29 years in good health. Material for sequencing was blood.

The CDR3 sequence is CAWQIGGFGFDTEAFF. Written as DNA, the CDR3 is TGTGCCTGGCAAATAGGGGGCTTCGGATTTGACACTGAAGCTTTCTTT. The chain links TRBV30 to TRBJ1-1, with TRBD1 matching 7 bases. Trimming cost V 5 bases and J 3 bases; bases outside gene matches: 15. Germline V gene sequence: CDR1 GTSNPN, CDR2 SVGIG (reference sequence). CDR3 size: 16 residues.